A single sample gave rise to the 8 T cell receptor beta chains below, sequenced in a study of blood T cell repertoires in COVID-19. Some clones are missing from TCRdb's copy, which holds only in-frame ones; the method was immunoSEQ multiplex PCR. The sample has roughly 160,000 clones, about nine tenths seen once. The source material was peripheral blood. Receptors were obtained from a young man with acute or convalescent COVID-19.

The chain employs TRBV12-5 and TRBJ1-1, with D maybe TRBD1 (6 bases). The length of the CDR3 is 16 residues. Germline V CDR1 and CDR2: LGHNT, FRNRAP. Between the trimmed V and J ends, which lost 6 bases and 3 bases, there was a span of 20 bases. CDR3 bases: TGTGCTAGTGGCCCCGGACCAGGGGACGTTCACACTGAAGCTTTCTTT. Protein sequence: CASGPGPGDVHTEAFF.

The V and J genes are TRBV3-1 (or the pseudogene TRBV3-2) and TRBJ2-7, with a possible D match to TRBD1 (5 bases). The germline CDR1 and CDR2 sequences are LGHDT and YNNKEL (reference sequence). Deletions cut 0 bases from V and 2 bases from J, with 14 bases between. The CDR3 runs to 16 residues. CDR3 loop: CASSQDRWGRAYEQYF. The CDR3 DNA is TGTGCCAGCAGCCAAGATCGATGGGGCCGAGCCTACGAGCAGTACTTC.

The chain uses TRBV5-1 and TRBJ2-3; 8 nucleotides align to TRBD2. The CDR3 has 17 residues. The germline V gene has CDR1 SGHRS and CDR2 YFSETQ. Trimming at V came to 2 bases and at J to 7 bases, leaving 15 bases not matched to a gene. Here the CDR3 reads CASSLSLRRGDTYTQYF. The CDR3 nucleotides are TGCGCCAGCAGCTTAAGTTTGAGGCGGGGGGACACCTATACGCAGTATTTT.

The chain joins TRBV7-2 to TRBJ2-5; D perhaps matches TRBD1 (6 bases). The CDR3 spans 13 residues. Deletions cut 5 bases from V and 2 bases from J, with 9 bases between. The germline CDR1 and CDR2 sequences are SGHTA and FQGNSA. CDR3 loop: CASSPQGQETQYF. CDR3 DNA: TGTGCCAGCAGCCCACAGGGACAAGAGACCCAGTACTTC. Full variable domain (outside the CDR3, taken from reference TRBV7-2 and TRBJ2-5): GAGVSQSPSNKVTEKGKDVELRCDPISGHTALYWYRQSLGQGLEFLIYFQGNSAPDKSGLPSDRFSAERTGGSVSTLTIQRTQQEDSAVYLCASSPQGQETQYFGPGTRLLVL.

This chain uses TRBV2 with TRBJ1-1; D may be TRBD1 (5 bases). The CDR3 loop spans 14 amino acids. V was trimmed by 6 bases and J by 3 bases, leaving 14 bases between them. CDR1 and CDR2 (germline): SNHLY, FYNNEI. For the CDR3, the DNA is TGTGCCAGCAGGGGACTTATTGCGGACACTGAAGCTTTCTTT. It encodes CASRGLIADTEAFF.

This clone was seen only a few times. V is TRBV5-3 and J is TRBJ1-6; possible D gene TRBD1, 5 bases. TRBV5-3 belongs to the ORF category, with a function that is uncertain. This CDR3 spans 15 amino acids. V gave up 5 bases and J gave up 9 bases, with 18 bases separating them. The CDR3 bases are TGTGCCAGAAGGCGGGACTTAGGGCTGGTTTCACCCCTCCACTTT. Its translation is CARRRDLGLVSPLHF.

CDR3 nucleotide sequence: TGTGCCAGCAGTCCGCTTCTTCAGGGATATGGCTACACCTTC. Its protein is CASSPLLQGYGYTF. J is TRBJ1-2 and V is TRBV6-6, with a tentative D call TRBD1 (5 bases). Trimming stripped 5 bases from V and 5 bases from J, with 15 bases between. The CDR3 loop spans 14 amino acids. The V gene's germline CDR1 is MNHNY and CDR2 SVGAGI (reference sequence).

The chain links TRBV19 to TRBJ2-3; TRBD2 matches at 8 bases. In germline, CDR1 is LNHDA, CDR2 SQIVND (reference sequence). The CDR3 consists of 14 residues. The V and J ends lost 6 bases and 1 base, in that order; junction bases with no gene match: 3. CDR3: CASRLSGGTDTQYF. CDR3 in DNA: TGTGCCAGTAGACTTAGCGGGGGCACAGATACGCAGTATTTT.